This T cell receptor (beta chain) was found in a study of blood T cell repertoires in COVID-19 (dated by TCRdb to about 2020). With regard to the full study: Samples from collaborators originated in the United States, Italy and Spain and spanned both the acute and convalescent phases of COVID-19. The samples were drawn from two sources: the first 160 participants of the ongoing ImmuneRACE study, and approximately 1,300 subjects contributed by 6 global collaborators. Where HLA class I and class II types were available, the types were taken from metadata supplied by the sample provider, not from assay-based typing. Sample metadata almost always included a de-identified subject ID, COVID-19 status, age in years and sex. Deeply sampled blood TCRbeta repertoires from subjects exposed to, actively infected with, or recovered from COVID-19 were included in the dataset. The material from the prospective study consisted of cDNA or gDNA derived from T cells, B-cell-depleted T cells, or PBMCs. A freely available public database, intended as a resource for researchers studying the immune response to SARS-CoV-2, is where the repertoires were released.

Collaborating institutions collected whole blood in K2EDTA tubes following their own protocols. For TCRbeta analysis, collaborators shipped samples as frozen whole blood, isolated PBMCs, or DNA extracted from either of those sample types. TCRbeta CDR3 regions were amplified from genomic DNA by means of the immunoSEQ Assay, a bias-controlled multiplex PCR. The authors' pipeline ran thus. The number of nucleated cells in each sample was estimated by amplification of reference gene primers within the assay. Sequence reads were collapsed and filtered to measure the absolute abundance of every unique TCRbeta CDR3 rearrangement. For each sample, productive Simpson clonality was calculated as the square root of Simpson's diversity index across productive rearrangements. The clones in this table, taken by TCRdb from immuneACCESS, are in-frame only. Not every clone is retained; where verified, under half of the shortfall comes from an unresolved V gene, and the cause of the rest is unknown. D and trimming were read from the DNA, whereas the V and J calls and clone size are those reported in that table. For this sample there are over 85,000 clones; just under 85% appear just once. 9.5% to 10% of the sample is taken by the ten largest.

The germline V gene provides CDR1 KGHSH and CDR2 LQKENI. V is pared back by 3 bases and J by 0 bases, with 6 bases lying between the germline termini. From its cysteine to its phenylalanine, the CDR3 spans 14 amino acids. The CDR3 DNA has 42 bases and is translated from base 1. On this clone: The antigen it recognizes is unknown. One base away there is no much larger clone; base qualities are not given.

Overall results and qualifications from the work: Clinical and demographic metadata were provided uncurated, with the amount varying by source and participant.

The sample was peripheral blood. Recombination linked TRBV18 to TRBJ1-3, with the D gene call left open. This receptor was obtained from a man aged 35-49 years with active or convalescent COVID-19. The DNA reads TGTGCCAGCTCACCGCAGGCCTCTGGAAACACCATATATTTT. This codes for CASSPQASGNTIYF.